This TCR beta chain was found in a study of T cells in Graves' hyperthyroidism and ophthalmopathy. Background on the study: Peripheral blood specimens were obtained at initial diagnosis, prior to any treatment.

Amplification of TCR beta CDR3 regions was performed using RNA transcripts as template. TCR CDR3 underwent first-round RT-PCR with the HTBI primer set. TCRdb used MiXCR to reprocess the multiplex PCR reads, holding one entry per CDR3 protein. This table holds 200,000 to 250,000 distinct CDR3 sequences, about a sixth found once. The germline CDR1 and CDR2 sequences are LGHDT and YNNKEL (reference sequence). This CDR3 is built from 20 residues. Germline trimming cut 2 bases from V and 3 bases from J; bases unmatched to any gene: 16. The PBMCs studied were ones that came from 8.5 to 10 ml fresh peripheral blood. Study results and limitations: Most clonotypes that expanded in the thyroid above 0.001 also showed up in blood. The model made its ophthalmopathy prediction, and onset followed a median approximately 7 months later.

In its sample, this clonotype was seen many times. What it binds is not known. Material: blood. This sequence originates from a woman aged 45-60 years with Graves' hyperthyroidism. The chain couples TRBV3-1 to TRBJ2-1; 10 nucleotides match TRBD2. The CDR3 sequence: CASSQPSRGSGRTNYNEQFF. The CDR3 DNA reads as TGTGCCAGCAGCCAACCCTCTCGGGGTAGCGGGAGGACCAACTACAATGAGCAGTTCTTC.